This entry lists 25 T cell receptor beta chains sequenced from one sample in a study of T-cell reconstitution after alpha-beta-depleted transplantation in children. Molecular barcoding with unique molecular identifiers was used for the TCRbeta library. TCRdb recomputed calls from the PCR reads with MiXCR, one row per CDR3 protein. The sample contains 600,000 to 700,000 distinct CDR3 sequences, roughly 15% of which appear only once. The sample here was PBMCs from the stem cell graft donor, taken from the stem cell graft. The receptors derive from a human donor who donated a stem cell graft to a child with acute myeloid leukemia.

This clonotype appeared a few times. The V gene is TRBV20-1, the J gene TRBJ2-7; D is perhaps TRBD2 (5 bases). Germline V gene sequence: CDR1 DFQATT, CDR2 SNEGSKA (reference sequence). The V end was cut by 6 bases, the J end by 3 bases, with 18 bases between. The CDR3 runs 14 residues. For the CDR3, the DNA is TGCAGTGCCGAGGGAGAGGAGGAATGCTACGAGCAGTACGTC. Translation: CSAEGEEECYEQYV.

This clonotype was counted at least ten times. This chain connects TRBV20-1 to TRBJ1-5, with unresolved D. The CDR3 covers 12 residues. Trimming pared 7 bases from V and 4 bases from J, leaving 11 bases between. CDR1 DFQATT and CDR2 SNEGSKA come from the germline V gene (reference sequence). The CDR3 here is CSGRNENQPQHF. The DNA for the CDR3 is TGCAGTGGTCGCAATGAGAATCAGCCCCAGCATTTT.

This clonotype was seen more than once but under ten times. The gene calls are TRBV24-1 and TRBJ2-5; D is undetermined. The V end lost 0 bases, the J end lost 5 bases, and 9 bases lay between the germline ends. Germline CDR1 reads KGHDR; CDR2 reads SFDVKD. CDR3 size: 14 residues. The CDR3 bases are TGTGCCACCAGTGATTTGACGATGGGGGAGACCCAGTACTTC. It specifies CATSDLTMGETQYF.

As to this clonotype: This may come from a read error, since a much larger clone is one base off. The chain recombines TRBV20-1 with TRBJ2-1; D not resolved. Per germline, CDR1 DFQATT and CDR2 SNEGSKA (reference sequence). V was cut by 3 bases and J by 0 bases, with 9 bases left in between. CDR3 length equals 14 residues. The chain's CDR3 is CSASEWSSYNEQFF. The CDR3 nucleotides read TGCAGTGCTAGTGAGTGGAGCTCCTACAATGAGCAGTTCTTC.

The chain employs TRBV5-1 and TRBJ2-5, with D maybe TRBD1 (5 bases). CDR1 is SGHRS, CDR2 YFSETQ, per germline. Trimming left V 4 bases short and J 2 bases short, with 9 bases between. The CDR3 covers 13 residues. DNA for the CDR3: TGCGCCAGCAGCACGACAGCGCAAGAGACCCAGTACTTC. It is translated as CASSTTAQETQYF.

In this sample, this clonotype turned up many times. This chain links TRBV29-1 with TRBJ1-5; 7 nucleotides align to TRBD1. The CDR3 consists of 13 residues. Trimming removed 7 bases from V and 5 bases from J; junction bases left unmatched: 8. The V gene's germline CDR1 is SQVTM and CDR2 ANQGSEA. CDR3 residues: CSGTTGLDQPQHF. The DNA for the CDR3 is TGCAGCGGGACGACAGGGTTGGATCAGCCCCAGCATTTT.

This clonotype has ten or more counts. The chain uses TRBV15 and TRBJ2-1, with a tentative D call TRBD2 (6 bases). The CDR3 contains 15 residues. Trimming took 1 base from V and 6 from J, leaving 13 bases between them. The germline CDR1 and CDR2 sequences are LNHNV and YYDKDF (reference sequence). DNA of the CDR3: TGTGCCACCAGCAGAGTAGGCGGGATCGGCAATGAGCAGTTCTTC. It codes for CATSRVGGIGNEQFF.

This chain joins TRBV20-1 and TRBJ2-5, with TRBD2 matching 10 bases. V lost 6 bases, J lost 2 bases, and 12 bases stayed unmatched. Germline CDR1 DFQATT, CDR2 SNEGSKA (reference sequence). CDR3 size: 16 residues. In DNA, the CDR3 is TGCAGTGCCGTCGGAGCGGGGGGGCGGCTACAAGAGACCCAGTACTTC. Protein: CSAVGAGGRLQETQYF.

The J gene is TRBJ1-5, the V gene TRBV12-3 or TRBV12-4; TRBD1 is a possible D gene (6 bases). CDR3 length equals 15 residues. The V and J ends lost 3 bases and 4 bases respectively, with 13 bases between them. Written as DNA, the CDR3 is TGTGCCAGCAGTTTTAAGGGGGAGGTTAATCAGCCCCAGCATTTT. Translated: CASSFKGEVNQPQHF.

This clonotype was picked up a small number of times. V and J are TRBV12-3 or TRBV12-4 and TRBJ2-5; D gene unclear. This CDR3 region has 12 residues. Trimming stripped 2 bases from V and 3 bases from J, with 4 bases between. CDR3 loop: CASSLHKETQYF. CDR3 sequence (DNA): TGTGCCAGCAGTTTACACAAAGAGACCCAGTACTTC.

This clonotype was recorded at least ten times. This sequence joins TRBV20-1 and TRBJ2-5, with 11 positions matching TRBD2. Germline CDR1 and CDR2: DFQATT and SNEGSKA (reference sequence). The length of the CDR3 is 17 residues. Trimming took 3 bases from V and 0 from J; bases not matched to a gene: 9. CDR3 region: CSASNPSGGPYQETQYF. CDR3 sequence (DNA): TGCAGTGCTAGTAATCCTAGCGGGGGGCCGTACCAAGAGACCCAGTACTTC.

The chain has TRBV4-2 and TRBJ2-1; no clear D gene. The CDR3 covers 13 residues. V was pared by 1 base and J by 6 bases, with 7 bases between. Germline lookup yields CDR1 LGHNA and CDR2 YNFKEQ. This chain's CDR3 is CASSQVASNEQFF. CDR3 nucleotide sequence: TGTGCCAGCAGCCAAGTGGCCTCCAATGAGCAGTTCTTC.

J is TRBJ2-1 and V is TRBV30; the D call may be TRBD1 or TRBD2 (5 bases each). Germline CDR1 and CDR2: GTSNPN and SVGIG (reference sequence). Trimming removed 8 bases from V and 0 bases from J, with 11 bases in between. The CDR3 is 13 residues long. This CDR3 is CAGTVSSYNEQFF. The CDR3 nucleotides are TGTGCCGGGACCGTGAGCTCCTACAATGAGCAGTTCTTC.

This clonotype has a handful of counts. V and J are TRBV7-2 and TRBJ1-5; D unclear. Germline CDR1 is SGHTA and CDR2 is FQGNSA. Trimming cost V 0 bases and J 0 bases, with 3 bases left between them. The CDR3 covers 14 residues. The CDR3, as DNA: TGTGCCAGCAGCTTAGCGACTAGCAATCAGCCCCAGCATTTT. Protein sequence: CASSLATSNQPQHF.

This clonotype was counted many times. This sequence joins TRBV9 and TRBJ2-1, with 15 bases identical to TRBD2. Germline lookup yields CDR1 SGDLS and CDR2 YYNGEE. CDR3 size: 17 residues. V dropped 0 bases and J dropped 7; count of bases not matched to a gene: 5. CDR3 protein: CASSVESGLAGGNEQFF. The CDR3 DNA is TGTGCCAGCAGCGTAGAGTCAGGACTAGCGGGGGGGAATGAGCAGTTCTTC.

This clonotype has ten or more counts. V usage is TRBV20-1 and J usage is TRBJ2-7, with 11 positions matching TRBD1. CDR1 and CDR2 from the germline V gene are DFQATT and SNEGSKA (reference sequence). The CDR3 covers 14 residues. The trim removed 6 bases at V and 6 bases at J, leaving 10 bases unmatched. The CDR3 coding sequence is TGCAGTGCCCGATCGGGGGACAGGGGGGGCGAGCAGTACGTC. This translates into CSARSGDRGGEQYV.

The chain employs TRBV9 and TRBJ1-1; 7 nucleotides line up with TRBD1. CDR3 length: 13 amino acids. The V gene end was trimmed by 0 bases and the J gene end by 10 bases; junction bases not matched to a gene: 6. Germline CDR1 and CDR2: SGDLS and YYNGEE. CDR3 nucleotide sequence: TGTGCCAGCAGCGTAGGGAGGGCAGGGGGAGCTTTCTTT. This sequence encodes CASSVGRAGGAFF.

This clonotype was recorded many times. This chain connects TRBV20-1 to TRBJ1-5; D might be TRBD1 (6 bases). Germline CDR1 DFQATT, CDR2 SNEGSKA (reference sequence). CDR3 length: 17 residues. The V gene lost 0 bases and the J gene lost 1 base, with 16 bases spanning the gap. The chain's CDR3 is CSARDATGRGSNQPQHF. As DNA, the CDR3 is TGCAGTGCTAGAGATGCGACAGGCCGCGGAAGCAATCAGCCCCAGCATTTT.

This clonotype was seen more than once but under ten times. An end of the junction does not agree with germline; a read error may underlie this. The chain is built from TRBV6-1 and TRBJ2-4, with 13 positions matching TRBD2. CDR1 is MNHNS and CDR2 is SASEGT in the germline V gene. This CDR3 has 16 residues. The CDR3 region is CASREALAGGQNIQYF. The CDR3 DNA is TGTGCCAGCAGGGAAGCACTAGCGGGGGGGCAGAACATTCAGTACTTC.

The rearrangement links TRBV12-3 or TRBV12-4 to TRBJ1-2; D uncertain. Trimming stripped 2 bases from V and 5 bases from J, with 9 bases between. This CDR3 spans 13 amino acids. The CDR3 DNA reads TGTGCCAGCAGTTTATCGTCAGTTTATGGCTACACCTTC. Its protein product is CASSLSSVYGYTF.

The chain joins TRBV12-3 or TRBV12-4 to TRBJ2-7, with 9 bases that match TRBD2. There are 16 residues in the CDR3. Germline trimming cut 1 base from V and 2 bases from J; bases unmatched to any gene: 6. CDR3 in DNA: TGTGCCAGCAGTTTAGAGAATAGCGGGGGAACCTACGAGCAGTACTTC. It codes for CASSLENSGGTYEQYF.

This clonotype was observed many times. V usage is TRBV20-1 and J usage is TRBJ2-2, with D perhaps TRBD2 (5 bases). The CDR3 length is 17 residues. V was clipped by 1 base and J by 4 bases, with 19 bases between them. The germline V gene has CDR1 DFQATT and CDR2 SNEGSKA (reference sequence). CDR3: CSARANNGLAGTGELFF. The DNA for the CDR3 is TGCAGTGCTAGAGCCAATAACGGTCTAGCAGGCACCGGGGAGCTGTTTTTT.

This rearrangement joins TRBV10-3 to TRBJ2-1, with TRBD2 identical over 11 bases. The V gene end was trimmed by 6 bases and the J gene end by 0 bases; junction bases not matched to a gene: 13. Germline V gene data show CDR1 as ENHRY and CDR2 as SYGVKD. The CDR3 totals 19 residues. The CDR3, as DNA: TGTGCCATCAGCTTTCCCGGGACTAGCGGTACTCGCTCCTACAATGAGCAGTTCTTC. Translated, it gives CAISFPGTSGTRSYNEQFF.

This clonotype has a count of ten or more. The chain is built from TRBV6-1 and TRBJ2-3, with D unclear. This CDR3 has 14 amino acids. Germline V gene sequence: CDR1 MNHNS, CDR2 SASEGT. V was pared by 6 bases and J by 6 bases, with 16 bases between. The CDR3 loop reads CASRVGPHEDTQYF. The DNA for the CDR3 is TGTGCCAGCAGAGTAGGTCCGCACGAGGATACGCAGTATTTT.

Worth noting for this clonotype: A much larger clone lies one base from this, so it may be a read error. In DNA form, the CDR3 reads TGCTGCGTAGCGGGGGGACCCAATGAGCAGTTCTTC. Its translation: CCVAGGPNEQFF. The V and J genes are TRBV29-1 and TRBJ2-1; 10 nucleotides match TRBD2. Germline V CDR1 and CDR2: SQVTM, ANQGSEA. The CDR3 contains 12 residues.